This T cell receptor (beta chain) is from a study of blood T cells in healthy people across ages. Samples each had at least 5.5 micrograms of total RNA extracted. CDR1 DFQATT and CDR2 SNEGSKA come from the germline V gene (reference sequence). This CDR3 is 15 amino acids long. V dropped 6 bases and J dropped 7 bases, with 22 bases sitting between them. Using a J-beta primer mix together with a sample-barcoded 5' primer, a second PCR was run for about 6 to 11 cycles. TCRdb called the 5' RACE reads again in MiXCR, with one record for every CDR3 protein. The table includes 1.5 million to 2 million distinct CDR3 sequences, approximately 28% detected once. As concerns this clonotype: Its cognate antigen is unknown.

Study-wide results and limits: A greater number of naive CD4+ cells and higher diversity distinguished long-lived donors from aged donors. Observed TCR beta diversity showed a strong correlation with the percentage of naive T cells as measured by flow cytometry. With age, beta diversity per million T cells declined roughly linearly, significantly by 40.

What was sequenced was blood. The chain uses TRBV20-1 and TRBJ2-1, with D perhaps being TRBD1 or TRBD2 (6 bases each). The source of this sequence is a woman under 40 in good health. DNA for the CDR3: TGCAGTGCCAATCTCTGGAGGGGCGACAGGAATGAGCAGTTCTTC. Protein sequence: CSANLWRGDRNEQFF.